This TCR beta chain emerged from a study of CD8+CD57+ T cells in acquired aplastic anemia. Study results and caveats: Patients shared approximately 30 CD8+ CDR3 sequences with controls. CD8+ Simpson's diversity in patients was not significantly different from that in controls.

TCR beta VDJ and CDR3 profiling used genomic DNA as template. In TCRdb, the reads were re-called with MiXCR into one record per CDR3 protein. The data contain 350,000 to 450,000 distinct CDR3 sequences, 60% to 80% of them seen just once; the ten biggest clones take up 3.5% to 4.5%. This clonotype was observed once. Its antigen is unknown. Material: sorted CD4+, CD8+, or CD8+CD57+ T cells (not recorded which) from PBMCs. The origin of this receptor is a human donor in good health, serving as a control.

The CDR3 spells CSACGRADARANVLTF. CDR3 in DNA: TGCAGTGCTTGCGGGCGCGCAGATGCGCGGGCCAACGTCCTGACTTTC. This chain connects TRBV20-1 to TRBJ2-6; tentatively, D is TRBD2 (5 bases). The CDR3 consists of 16 residues. V lost 5 bases and J 5 bases, leaving 19 bases between the germline ends. Germline V gene data show CDR1 as DFQATT and CDR2 as SNEGSKA (reference sequence).